The clone carrying this T cell receptor beta chain came up many times. The ends were cut back, 3 bases at V and 6 bases at J, with 14 bases in the middle. Looked up from germline, CDR1 is KGHSH and CDR2 is LQKENI. The CDR3 runs 14 residues. The data were taken from a study of regulatory T cells in long-lasting Graves disease. Construction of TCR beta libraries relied on iRepertoire HTBI primers and on Arm-PCR targeting CDR3 regions. TCRdb reanalysed the multiplex PCR reads using MiXCR and keeps one entry per CDR3 protein. Of roughly 350,000 distinct CDR3 sequences listed, 16% are singletons. Time point here: newly diagnosed GD, antithyroid drugs for less than 3 months. Extracted PBMC RNA gave rise to the TCR library. These data are also associated with another study on T cells in Graves' hyperthyroidism and ophthalmopathy.

The sample in question was peripheral blood mononuclear cells (PBMCs), obtained at new diagnosis, from a patient treated with antithyroid drugs. This receptor was taken from a man aged 40-55 years with Graves disease. The chain carries TRBV18 and TRBJ1-1; unclear D gene. CDR3 amino acids: CASSPGLTVAEAFF. The CDR3 nucleotides read TGTGCCAGCTCACCGGGGTTAACGGTGGCTGAAGCTTTCTTT. The variable domain in full, with the rest retrieved from reference TRBV18 and TRBJ1-1, is NAGVMQNPRHLVRRRGQEARLRCSPMKGHSHVYWYRQLPEEGLKFMVYLQKENIIDESGMPKERFSAEFPKEGPSILRIQQVVRGDSAAYFCASSPGLTVAEAFFGQGTRLTVV.